This TCR beta chain is from a study of cytomegalovirus exposure and HLA in healthy donors. About the study: As an earlier analysis found, roughly 180 million T cells yielded over 95 million unique TCR beta sequences.

The CDR3 runs to 14 residues. Germline V CDR1 and CDR2: SGHTA, FQGNSA. Trimming removed 4 bases from V and 2 bases from J, with 9 bases in between. Of note for this clone: The antigen is unknown.

Study-wide results and caveats: It was taken for granted in presence/absence analyses that sequencing depth across donors was roughly uniform. Several of the most significant clusters appeared, in a later analysis, to be linked to common viral pathogens. According to an earlier analysis, most TCR beta V segments yielded productive rearrangements about 87% or about 30% of the time.

The PCR was carried out with 60 Vbeta primers and 13 Jbeta primers. Generated by immunoSEQ multiplex PCR, the TCRdb table keeps only in-frame clones and is missing some. The sample yields 65,000 to 95,000 clones, approximately 79% seen once. Sequenced input: PBMCs. The receptor's source is a human donor in good health. The chain employs TRBV7-2 and TRBJ2-1; D possibly corresponds to TRBD1 (6 bases). The CDR3 loop is CASSSGTPYNEQFF. DNA of the CDR3: TGTGCCAGCAGCTCTGGGACACCCTACAATGAGCAGTTCTTC.